This T cell receptor (beta chain) was captured by sequencing in a study of CD8 T cells in ankylosing spondylitis. Study-level points and caveats: In ankylosing spondylitis patients, matched synovial fluid reportedly showed significant enrichment of disease-linked clones. Among TCR beta sequences, a motif of fewer than 10 highly homologous variants appeared characteristic of ankylosing spondylitis blood.

TCRdb re-analysed the 5' RACE reads in MiXCR, keeping a single row per CDR3 protein. Of about 240,000 distinct CDR3 sequences listed, roughly 10% are singletons. CDR1 is DFQATT, CDR2 SNEGSKA, per germline (reference sequence). CDR3 size: 15 residues. V lost 4 bases to trimming and J lost 6 bases; unmatched junction nucleotides: 12. In the case of this clonotype: As yet, its antigen is unknown. A much larger clone lies a single base off, so this may be a read error.

The V gene is TRBV20-1, the J gene TRBJ1-1; 9 bases agree with TRBD1. Sequenced: blood, either unsorted or a sorted T cell fraction (not recorded which). The source is a male donor with ankylosing spondylitis or in good health (not recorded which). The CDR3 DNA is TGCAGTGCTATTTCAGGGGACAGGGTTTTATCTGAAGCTTTCTTT. Translating it yields CSAISGDRVLSEAFF.